This T cell receptor beta chain is from a study of T cells after yellow fever vaccination. Study details: For low cell numbers, libraries were made with SMART-Seq v4 Ultra Low Input.

Germline values: CDR1 DFQATT, CDR2 SNEGSKA (reference sequence). The CDR3 extends over 16 amino acids. V was pared by 0 bases and J by 2 bases, with 14 bases between. Broader study findings: Peaking on day 5 versus 15, the secondary response was faster but weaker. A small proportion of clonotypes was detected in both the CD4 and CD8 compartments.

5'RACE template switching produced TCR cDNA carrying a universal primer site and UMIs. TCRdb re-called the 5' RACE reads with MiXCR, one entry per CDR3 protein. The top ten clones hold about 16% of a sample with more than 450,000 distinct CDR3 sequences, less than 25% of them seen once. This clonotype has only a few counts. Its antigen is unknown. The sample here was PBMCs, taken roughly 23 days after the first yellow fever vaccination. The chain links TRBV20-1 to TRBJ1-5, with a possible D match to TRBD1 (6 bases). The receptor was derived from a man aged 18 to 30 who received the YFV17D yellow fever vaccine. CDR3 in DNA: TGCAGTGCTAGAGATCCGAGGGGGGATGGCAATCAGCCCCAGCATTTT. Translating gives CSARDPRGDGNQPQHF.